The rows below give T cell receptor beta chains drawn from one sample of a study of blood T cell repertoires in COVID-19. Data came from immunoSEQ multiplex PCR; TCRdb stores just in-frame clones and leaves some out. The sample lists around 370,000 clones; more than 75% were seen once. Sequencing was done on a sample of PBMCs or T cells enriched from blood (not recorded which). Receptors originate from a woman aged 18-29 years who had recovered from COVID-19. CDR3s leave out the opening cysteine and the closing phenylalanine or tryptophan.

TRBV28 | ASSPPTGGYT
TRBV9 | ASSEEDSNYGYT
TRBV10-3 | AISQPQGSGNIQY
TRBV6-4 | ASSAGADNSPLH
TRBV29-1 | SVGPGAF
TRBV5-6 | ASSLELRVTGYT
TRBV6-1 | ASSDQGGQPQH
TRBV7-2 | ASSPTGDGLTPLH
TRBV19 | ASSPTATNEKLF
TRBV30 | AWSDREKPQH
TRBV7-8 | ASSLADRGTGGNNYEQY
TRBV3-1/TRBV3-2 | ASSQGQGTGMLYYGYT
TRBV3-1/TRBV3-2 | ASTKTGTGYLNRYGYT
TRBV6-5 | ASSPTDSGNTIY
TRBV18 | ASSSRSGYEQY
TRBV19 | ASSIPGYEQY
TRBV7-8 | ASSLRTGGIQETQY
TRBV5-4 | ASSLGARDYGYT
TRBV7-9 | ASSPVTGYEQY
TRBV12-5 | ASGLVLDGTFNTGELF
TRBV2 | ASSVFRGTDTQY
TRBV5-1 | ASSPVGSTGETQY
TRBV5-4 | ASSLVSGGPLPS
TRBV19 | ASQTGNYGYT
TRBV19 | ASSPLDLSSYNEQF
TRBV28 | ASPLIRDRGRRCFTDTQY
TRBV3-1/TRBV3-2 | ASSQSGYSNQPQH
TRBV27 | ASSSGTGLYEQY
TRBV19 | ASSIEGGRGNQPQH
TRBV10-3 | AISSQGQGFY
TRBV9 | ASSSSDRYPFNYGYT
TRBV12-5 | ASGTSRQGRNQPQH
TRBV10-1 | ASGYRDRYFLGGNNQPQH
TRBV5-1 | ASSSTGTNTGELF
TRBV28 | ASSIRTGLIGHSPLH
TRBV19 | ASNPGTEVYGYT
TRBV4-1 | ASSSKGEAF
TRBV7-2 | ASSLATGEINEQF
TRBV15 | ATSRDLTGTGGAYGYT
TRBV10-3 | AISQGPSDQPQH
TRBV10-3 | AISGGGETQY
TRBV5-1 | ASSLLQGLYEQY
TRBV7-9 | ASSPTGGLEQY
TRBV7-8 | ASSYGQGSPLH
TRBV30 | ASLTGTGDNEQF
TRBV9 | ASSALGGGLYTEAF
TRBV6-5 | ASSYSGDQPQH
TRBV29-1 | SGGLAGPDTQY
TRBV7-9 | ASRSKDSFYSGNTIY
TRBV5-4 | ASSSPGHGNYGYT
TRBV7-3 | ASSLYPTEGYT
TRBV4-1 | ASSQEGGLAGGTDTQY
TRBV7-6 | ASSLEGHLRGNTIY
TRBV28 | ASSPPERWETQY